Listed here are 30 T cell receptor beta chains from one sample, sequenced in a study of shared clonotypes between healthy human individuals. The repertoire was sequenced with immunoSEQ multiplex PCR; TCRdb's copy has only in-frame clones and lacks some. The sample consists of about 2.2 million clones, roughly 95% of them appearing once. As defined, naive CD8 cells were CD45RO-negative and positively selected for CCR7, with terminally differentiated effector memory CD45RA+ cells excluded. The sequencing input was naive CD8+ T cells from PBMCs. The receptors derive from a man aged 18 to 30 in good health. Some clones in this sample may be carry-over from other donors' samples.

As to this clone: The sample has other DNA sequences that encode this CDR3 too. The chain is built from TRBV28 and TRBJ2-3; 7 nucleotides align to TRBD1. CDR1 MDHEN and CDR2 SYDVKM come from the germline V gene. V lost 2 bases, J lost 0 bases, and 2 bases stayed unmatched. The CDR3 contains 15 residues. CDR3 sequence (DNA): TGTGCCAGCAGTTTAGGGGACAGTAGCACAGATACGCAGTATTTT. As protein: CASSLGDSSTDTQYF.

This sequence joins TRBV29-1 and TRBJ2-1; 7 bases are a match to TRBD1. The trim removed 5 bases at V and 0 bases at J, leaving 4 bases unmatched. Germline V gives CDR1 SQVTM, CDR2 ANQGSEA. The CDR3 has 14 amino acids. The CDR3 loop is CSVLDRPSYNEQFF. The CDR3 bases are TGCAGCGTTCTGGACAGGCCCTCCTACAATGAGCAGTTCTTC.

The chain carries TRBV12-5 and TRBJ2-1, with a possible D match to TRBD1 (7 bases). Looked up from germline, CDR1 is LGHNT and CDR2 is FRNRAP. The CDR3 is 14 amino acids. Trimming stripped 4 bases from V and 6 bases from J, with 13 bases between. CDR3 in amino acids: CASGSSGGGNEQFF. CDR3 in DNA: TGTGCTAGTGGTTCATCAGGGGGAGGCAATGAGCAGTTCTTC.

This clone has just one count. This chain links TRBV27 with TRBJ2-2; perhaps TRBD2 as D (7 bases). V lost 5 bases to trimming and J lost 1 base, with 26 bases between them. This CDR3 spans 20 amino acids. CDR1 is MNHEY and CDR2 is SMNVEV in the germline V gene (reference sequence). CDR3 region: CASSHYRGGVTVGNTGELFF. The CDR3 region has the DNA TGTGCCAGCAGTCACTATAGGGGGGGAGTAACAGTTGGGAACACCGGGGAGCTGTTTTTT.

This rearrangement joins TRBV6-5 to TRBJ2-5; D gene ambiguous. V was shortened by 0 bases and J by 11 bases, with 13 bases between the two germline ends. CDR3 size: 13 residues. Germline lookup yields CDR1 MNHEY and CDR2 SVGAGI. The CDR3 sequence is CASSYSSNWNQYF. CDR3 coding DNA: TGTGCCAGCAGTTACTCGAGTAATTGGAATCAGTACTTC.

This chain joins TRBV27 and TRBJ2-7; TRBD2 might be the D (6 bases). The CDR3 consists of 13 residues. The germline V and J ends were trimmed by 4 bases and 3 bases, with 10 bases remaining between them. CDR1 is MNHEY and CDR2 is SMNVEV in the germline V gene (reference sequence). CDR3 nucleotides: TGTGCCAGCAGTTGGGGGACTGACTACGAGCAGTACTTC. It encodes CASSWGTDYEQYF.

The genes are TRBV11-2 and TRBJ1-5, with 10 bases fitting TRBD1. The J segment lost 11 bases and the V segment lost 5 bases, leaving 9 bases of the junction unmatched. The CDR3 totals 14 residues. Germline CDR1 is SGHAT and CDR2 is FQNNGV. For the CDR3, the DNA is TGTGCCAGCAGCATTGGGACAGGGGCCCGGGCCCAGCATTTT. Its translation is CASSIGTGARAQHF.

V gene TRBV9 combines with J gene TRBJ2-2, with 8 bases matching TRBD1. Germline CDR1 is SGDLS and CDR2 is YYNGEE. This CDR3 comprises 15 residues. The J segment lost 6 bases and the V segment lost 4 bases, leaving 8 bases of the junction unmatched. The DNA of the CDR3 is TGTGCCAGCAGCCTTCGACAGGGGTCAGCCGGGGAGCTGTTTTTT. It translates to CASSLRQGSAGELFF. The full variable domain, completed using reference TRBV9 and TRBJ2-2, is DSGVTQTPKHLITATGQRVTLRCSPRSGDLSVYWYQQSLDQGLQFLIQYYNGEERAKGNILERFSAQQFPDLHSELNLSSLELGDSALYFCASSLRQGSAGELFFGEGSRLTVL.

The genes are TRBV10-3 and TRBJ2-7, with TRBD1 identical over 10 bases. In germline, CDR1 is ENHRY, CDR2 SYGVKD. The ends lost 6 bases at V and 4 bases at J; junction bases unmatched: 6. The CDR3 covers 14 residues. The CDR3 protein is CAISADRGPYEQYF. The DNA of the CDR3 is TGTGCCATCAGCGCTGACAGGGGGCCTTACGAGCAGTACTTC.

A single count supports this clone. This chain links TRBV6-6 with TRBJ2-5, with D possibly being TRBD2 (5 bases). The V end lost 7 bases, the J end lost 1 base, and 19 bases lay between the germline ends. CDR1 and CDR2 (germline): MNHNY, SVGAGI (reference sequence). CDR3 size: 16 residues. The CDR3 loop is CASNLTPPSGQETQYF. In DNA, the CDR3 is TGTGCCAGCAACCTAACCCCCCCGAGCGGCCAAGAGACCCAGTACTTC.

This clone was seen once. This chain connects TRBV2 to TRBJ2-3; the match to TRBD1 covers 8 bases. In germline, CDR1 is SNHLY, CDR2 FYNNEI. Trimming took 11 bases from V and 5 from J; bases not matched to a gene: 18. This CDR3 has 16 residues. The CDR3 loop is CACAAGGAVFGDTQYF. Here the CDR3 DNA reads TGTGCCTGCGCCGCAGGGGGCGCGGTGTTTGGAGATACGCAGTATTTT.

The chain combines TRBV15 with TRBJ2-7, with a possible D match to TRBD1 (5 bases). The CDR3 is 17 residues long. Germline assignment: CDR1 LNHNV and CDR2 YYDKDF (reference sequence). V gave up 3 bases and J gave up 1 base, with 19 bases separating them. Here the CDR3 DNA reads TGTGCCACCAGCAGGACAGTTGGCGTGGGGCCTTCCTACGAGCAGTACTTC. Protein product: CATSRTVGVGPSYEQYF.

In this sample, this clone turned up once. The J gene is TRBJ2-7, the V gene TRBV19; maybe TRBD1 (6 bases). The CDR3 extends over 13 amino acids. Germline-derived CDR1 and CDR2 are LNHDA and SQIVND (reference sequence). Trimming shortened V by 4 bases and J by 7 bases, and 14 bases separated the two germline ends. DNA for the CDR3: TGTGCCAGTAGTACTCGGGACACGGGGGAGCAGTACTTC. Encoded protein: CASSTRDTGEQYF.

The chain couples TRBV6-5 to TRBJ1-1; D gene uncertain. The CDR3 is 11 residues long. With 6 bases removed from V and 1 base from J, the gap between germline ends came to 3 bases. Germline CDR1 and CDR2: MNHEY and SVGAGI. The chain's CDR3 is CASRSNTEAFF. CDR3 nucleotides: TGTGCCAGCAGGTCGAACACTGAAGCTTTCTTT.

J is TRBJ2-7 and V is TRBV7-8, with D possibly being TRBD2 (6 bases). The length of the CDR3 is 13 residues. Between the trimmed V and J ends, which lost 8 bases and 1 base, there was a span of 12 bases. Per the germline V gene, CDR1 is SGHVS and CDR2 is FQNEAQ. CDR3 nucleotide sequence: TGTGCCAGCGGAACGGGAGAGTCCTACGAGCAGTACTTC. Its protein is CASGTGESYEQYF.

The V call is TRBV27, the J call TRBJ2-3; D is undetermined. This CDR3 spans 15 amino acids. The V gene's germline CDR1 is MNHEY and CDR2 SMNVEV (reference sequence). V was trimmed by 7 bases and J by 2 bases, leaving 16 bases between them. CDR3 DNA: TGTGCCAGCACCATTTCCGTTCTCCACACAGATACGCAGTATTTT. Residues: CASTISVLHTDTQYF.

The V and J genes are TRBV27 and TRBJ2-2; D call uncertain. Germline V gene lookup returns CDR1 MNHEY and CDR2 SMNVEV (reference sequence). The CDR3 is 12 amino acids. Trimming took 4 bases from V and 7 from J, leaving 7 bases between them. The CDR3 DNA follows: TGTGCCAGCAGTTATGCAGTCGGGGAGCTGTTTTTT. It yields the protein CASSYAVGELFF.

V and J are TRBV7-9 and TRBJ2-7, with TRBD2 identical over 11 bases. With 3 bases clipped from V and 3 bases from J, the junction kept 10 bases outside the gene matches. The CDR3 is 17 amino acids. Looked up from germline, CDR1 is SEHNR and CDR2 is FQNEAQ (reference sequence). The CDR3 region has the DNA TGTGCCAGCAGCTTCATGAATCCGGGACTAGCGGACTACGAGCAGTACTTC. Translation gives CASSFMNPGLADYEQYF.

The V gene is TRBV4-1, the J gene TRBJ1-6; 8 nucleotides line up with TRBD1. The CDR3 extends over 17 amino acids. The V segment lost 0 bases and the J segment 6 bases; nucleotides outside the gene matches: 7. The germline gives CDR1 MGHRA, CDR2 YSYEKL. CDR3 loop: CASSQEPGQGGNSPLHF. The CDR3 region has the DNA TGCGCCAGCAGCCAAGAACCAGGACAGGGAGGTAATTCACCCCTCCACTTT.

V gene TRBV27 combines with J gene TRBJ2-1; D might be TRBD2 (7 bases). V gave up 4 bases and J gave up 7 bases, with 14 bases separating them. The CDR3 length is 14 residues. From germline, CDR1 is MNHEY and CDR2 SMNVEV (reference sequence). For the CDR3, the DNA is TGTGCCAGCAGTTGGACTAGAACAGGGAATGAGCAGTTCTTC. It specifies CASSWTRTGNEQFF.

The chain recombines TRBV19 with TRBJ1-1, with D maybe TRBD1 (5 bases). Deletions cut 3 bases from V and 4 bases from J, with 15 bases between. There are 15 residues in the CDR3. The V gene's germline CDR1 is LNHDA and CDR2 SQIVND (reference sequence). The DNA of the CDR3 is TGTGCCAGTAGTATCCTACCCGGGAGGGGCACTGAAGCTTTCTTT. The encoded protein is CASSILPGRGTEAFF.

The CDR3 DNA reads as TGCGCCAGCAGTCAAGGCCAGGGTGAAAAACTGTTTTTT. Protein: CASSQGQGEKLFF. The chain employs TRBV23-1 and TRBJ1-4, with a weak D call TRBD1 (5 bases). TRBV23-1 is identified as an open reading frame with a role that is uncertain. CDR3 length equals 13 residues. The germline V and J ends were trimmed by 2 bases and 7 bases, with 8 bases remaining between them.

The gene calls are TRBV28 and TRBJ1-1; perhaps TRBD1 as D (5 bases). Trimming pared 5 bases from V and 4 bases from J, leaving 14 bases between. Germline V gives CDR1 MDHEN, CDR2 SYDVKM. The CDR3 runs 14 residues. CDR3: CASSPVGGGTEAFF. The CDR3, as DNA: TGTGCCAGCAGTCCCGTGGGGGGGGGCACTGAAGCTTTCTTT.

The chain links TRBV7-9 to TRBJ1-4; D unresolved. The CDR3 extends over 18 amino acids. V lost 3 bases and J 8 bases, leaving 25 bases between the germline ends. CDR1 and CDR2 (germline): SEHNR, FQNEAQ (reference sequence). The CDR3 nucleotides read TGTGCCAGCAGCTTTCCCCCCGTGGCGGGTCCTCCCAAAGAAAAACTGTTTTTT. This sequence encodes CASSFPPVAGPPKEKLFF.

The chain joins TRBV4-1 to TRBJ2-1; D possibly corresponds to TRBD1 (5 bases). Looked up from germline, CDR1 is MGHRA and CDR2 is YSYEKL. There are 15 residues in the CDR3. With 6 bases removed from V and 7 bases from J, the gap between germline ends came to 19 bases. The CDR3 loop is CASSPTPGSANEQFF. CDR3 bases: TGCGCCAGCAGTCCAACTCCAGGGTCGGCGAATGAGCAGTTCTTC.

The chain carries TRBV28 and TRBJ2-7; D unresolved. This CDR3 has 13 amino acids. Germline loops: CDR1 MDHEN, CDR2 SYDVKM. The ends were cut back, 7 bases at V and 1 base at J, with 11 bases in the middle. The chain's CDR3 is CASTDLGSYEQYF. As DNA, the CDR3 is TGTGCCAGCACCGATCTCGGGTCCTACGAGCAGTACTTC.

The V gene is TRBV7-8, the J gene TRBJ2-2, with TRBD2 identical over 11 bases. Unmatched junction bases numbered 10, after V lost 5 bases and J lost 2 bases. The V gene's germline CDR1 is SGHVS and CDR2 FQNEAQ. This CDR3 comprises 18 residues. The CDR3 DNA reads as TGTGCCAGCAGCGAGAGAGGACTAGCGGGTGCTAACACCGGGGAGCTGTTTTTT. This encodes CASSERGLAGANTGELFF. The entire variable domain, with the rest obtained from reference TRBV7-8 and TRBJ2-2, is as follows: GAGVSQSPRYKVAKRGQDVALRCDPISGHVSLFWYQQALGQGPEFLTYFQNEAQLDKSGLPSDRFFAERPEGSVSTLKIQRTQQEDSAVYLCASSERGLAGANTGELFFGEGSRLTVL.

The chain joins TRBV7-9 to TRBJ2-5; perhaps TRBD2 as D (5 bases). Germline-derived CDR1 and CDR2 are SEHNR and FQNEAQ (reference sequence). The CDR3 sequence is 16 residues long. V dropped 5 bases and J dropped 3 bases, with 19 bases sitting between them. In DNA, the CDR3 is TGTGCCAGCAGCATCAGGCGAGGGAATGGGGAAGAGACCCAGTACTTC. It translates to CASSIRRGNGEETQYF.

The chain combines TRBV7-9 with TRBJ2-3; a weak D match, TRBD2 (5 bases). The CDR3 length is 15 residues. From germline, CDR1 is SEHNR and CDR2 FQNEAQ (reference sequence). The germline V and J ends were trimmed by 4 bases and 7 bases, with 18 bases remaining between them. CDR3 coding DNA: TGTGCCAGCAGCTCTACCTTGGACTTAATGAATACGCAGTATTTT. This translates into CASSSTLDLMNTQYF.

The V gene is TRBV27, the J gene TRBJ1-1, with D unresolved. Trimming took 8 bases from V and 1 from J, leaving 14 bases between them. The CDR3 totals 14 residues. Germline V gene lookup returns CDR1 MNHEY and CDR2 SMNVEV (reference sequence). CDR3 sequence (DNA): TGTGCCAGCCGTCGGCCCGGAGGGAACACTGAAGCTTTCTTT. This encodes CASRRPGGNTEAFF.